The T cell receptor beta chain described here comes from a study of blood T cell repertoires in COVID-19. Study-wide context: Sites across the United States, Italy and Spain contributed samples from acute and convalescent COVID-19. In each case, the material was cDNA or gDNA derived from T cells, B-cell-depleted T cells, or PBMCs.

This CDR3 has 14 residues. Germline CDR1 and CDR2: LGHDT and YNNKEL (reference sequence). Trimming removed 5 bases at V and 2 bases at J, with 12 bases between. Data came from immunoSEQ multiplex PCR; TCRdb stores just in-frame clones and leaves some out. The sample shows under 200,000 clones, over 75% of them seen only once. This clonotype was sampled from a man in his fifties with acute or convalescent COVID-19. The sequenced material came from peripheral blood. The V call is TRBV3-1 (or the pseudogene TRBV3-2), the J call TRBJ2-5; D ambiguous. DNA for the CDR3: TGTGCCAGCAGCTTTCACAGTTATCAAGAGACCCAGTACTTC. This codes for CASSFHSYQETQYF.